A single sample is the source of the 30 T cell receptor beta chains below, sequenced in a study of T cell responses to AZD1222 COVID-19 vaccine. The data were produced by immunoSEQ multiplex PCR, yet TCRdb's version contains in-frame clones alone and is incomplete. The repertoire holds 90,000 to 95,000 clones, with 86% as singletons. The source material was peripheral blood, sampled on day 0 of AZD1222 vaccination. All receptors come from an adult in good health.

This chain uses TRBV5-1 with TRBJ1-2; the match to TRBD1 covers 9 bases. V trimming: 1 base; J trimming: 1 base; junction bases outside the gene matches: 2. This CDR3 region has 15 residues. Germline-derived CDR1 and CDR2 are SGHRS and YFSETQ. CDR3 coding DNA: TGCGCCAGCAGCTTGAGGACAGGGGATAACTATGGCTACACCTTC. It is translated as CASSLRTGDNYGYTF.

The chain is built from TRBV5-6 and TRBJ2-7, with a tentative D call TRBD1 (5 bases). Trimming took off 0 bases at V and 3 bases at J, with 19 bases between the two ends. Germline CDR1 and CDR2: SGHDT and YYEEEE. The CDR3 spans 17 residues. Here the CDR3 DNA reads TGTGCCAGCAGCTTGGCCCCCGCAGGGCCTATCCTCTACGAGCAGTACTTC. Protein product: CASSLAPAGPILYEQYF.

This chain uses TRBV10-3 with TRBJ2-4, with 9 bases fitting TRBD2. With 2 bases clipped from V and 3 bases from J, the junction kept 8 bases outside the gene matches. Germline V gene lookup returns CDR1 ENHRY and CDR2 SYGVKD. CDR3 length equals 17 residues. This chain's CDR3 is CAISETGGRAGKNIQYF. In DNA, the CDR3 is TGTGCCATCAGTGAGACGGGCGGGAGGGCCGGCAAAAACATTCAGTACTTC.

This chain joins TRBV3-1 (or the pseudogene TRBV3-2) and TRBJ2-7; D gene uncertain. Deletions cut 6 bases from V and 0 bases from J, with 15 bases between. The CDR3 loop spans 15 amino acids. Germline V gene lookup returns CDR1 LGHDT and CDR2 YNNKEL (reference sequence). The CDR3 loop is CASSAATVSSYEQYF. The CDR3 region has the DNA TGTGCCAGCAGTGCAGCCACGGTAAGCTCCTACGAGCAGTACTTC.

In regard to this clone: Compared with germline, one end of the junction differs, possibly owing to a read error. V gene TRBV15 combines with J gene TRBJ1-1; possible D gene TRBD1, 5 bases. Germline CDR1 and CDR2: LNHNV and YYDKDF (reference sequence). This CDR3 has 15 residues. CDR3 loop: CASRTTNRGVTEAFF. The CDR3 region has the DNA TGTGCCTCCAGGACCACAAACAGAGGGGTCACTGAAGCTTTCTTT.

The genes are TRBV28 and TRBJ1-4, with TRBD1 matching 8 bases. The trim removed 6 bases at V and 4 bases at J, leaving 4 bases unmatched. Germline V gene data show CDR1 as MDHEN and CDR2 as SYDVKM. The CDR3 totals 14 residues. In DNA form, the CDR3 reads TGTGCCAGCAGGCCCACAGGGGGTAATGAAAAACTGTTTTTT. This encodes CASRPTGGNEKLFF.

CDR3 DNA sequence: TGTGCCAGCAGTGAAGGTGTGCGGGTAGCCAAAAACATTCAGTACTTC. Amino acid sequence: CASSEGVRVAKNIQYF. The rearrangement joins TRBV2 to TRBJ2-4, with a possible D match to TRBD2 (5 bases). Germline CDR1 reads SNHLY; CDR2 reads FYNNEI. The CDR3 sequence is 16 residues long. Trimming pared 1 base from V and 0 bases from J, leaving 10 bases between.

This clone has more than one count but fewer than ten. V is TRBV28 and J is TRBJ1-1; D not resolved. The CDR3 loop spans 11 amino acids. Germline V lookup: CDR1 MDHEN, CDR2 SYDVKM. Trimming stripped 8 bases from V and 2 bases from J, with 6 bases between. In DNA, the CDR3 is TGTGCCAGCGTCCTTAACACTGAAGCTTTCTTT. It yields the protein CASVLNTEAFF. Full variable domain (rest looked up from reference TRBV28 and TRBJ1-1): DVKVTQSSRYLVKRTGEKVFLECVQDMDHENMFWYRQDPGLGLRLIYFSYDVKMKEKGDIPEGYSVSREKKERFSLILESASTNQTSMYLCASVLNTEAFFGQGTRLTVV.

A single count supports this clone. The CDR3 sequence: CASGTSSSYEQYF. CDR3 DNA sequence: TGTGCCAGTGGGACTTCGAGCTCCTACGAGCAGTACTTC. The rearrangement links TRBV28 to TRBJ2-7; D possibly corresponds to TRBD2 (6 bases). Trimming stripped 9 bases from V and 0 bases from J, with 12 bases between. CDR1 MDHEN and CDR2 SYDVKM come from the germline V gene. This CDR3 spans 13 amino acids.

V is TRBV3-1 (or the pseudogene TRBV3-2) and J is TRBJ2-3, with 9 bases identical to TRBD2. V shed 0 bases and J 0 bases; nucleotides not matched to a gene: 10. Germline values: CDR1 LGHDT, CDR2 YNNKEL (reference sequence). This CDR3 spans 19 amino acids. The CDR3: CASSQDWRTSESSTDTQYF. Written as DNA, the CDR3 is TGTGCCAGCAGCCAAGATTGGAGGACTAGCGAATCTAGCACAGATACGCAGTATTTT.

The chain recombines TRBV5-1 with TRBJ2-1, with D maybe TRBD2 (6 bases). Germline V gene sequence: CDR1 SGHRS, CDR2 YFSETQ. V was cut by 1 base and J by 0 bases, with 14 bases left in between. The CDR3 is 17 amino acids. The CDR3, as DNA: TGCGCCAGCAGCTTGTTATTGGCTAGCGCCTCCTACAATGAGCAGTTCTTC. It codes for CASSLLLASASYNEQFF.

The chain has TRBV5-1 and TRBJ2-2; 7 positions agree with TRBD1. Trimming at V came to 2 bases and at J to 3 bases, leaving 1 base not matched to a gene. Per the germline V gene, CDR1 is SGHRS and CDR2 is YFSETQ. The CDR3 is 14 residues long. CDR3 in amino acids: CASSFTGDTGELFF. The CDR3 nucleotides read TGCGCCAGCAGCTTTACAGGGGACACCGGGGAGCTGTTTTTT.

The chain couples TRBV7-3 to TRBJ1-1; no clear D. CDR1 and CDR2 (germline): SGHTA, FQGTGA. The CDR3 consists of 13 residues. With 5 bases removed from V and 2 bases from J, the gap between germline ends came to 9 bases. The CDR3 protein is CASSLSRNTEAFF. The CDR3 coding sequence is TGTGCCAGCAGCCTTTCCAGAAACACTGAAGCTTTCTTT.

The chain couples TRBV5-1 to TRBJ2-7; D may match TRBD1 or TRBD2 (7 bases each). Trimming stripped 0 bases from V and 5 bases from J, with 18 bases between. CDR1 and CDR2 from the germline V gene are SGHRS and YFSETQ. The CDR3 runs 16 residues. The CDR3 is CASSLGQQGRVNEQYF. CDR3 coding DNA: TGCGCCAGCAGCTTGGGGCAACAGGGGAGGGTTAACGAGCAGTACTTC.

The chain is built from TRBV6-5 and TRBJ2-1; maybe TRBD2 (7 bases). V lost 4 bases and J 9 bases, leaving 13 bases between the germline ends. The length of the CDR3 is 13 residues. CDR1 and CDR2 from the germline V gene are MNHEY and SVGAGI. In nucleotides, the CDR3 is TGTGCCAGCAGTTTAGGGAGGGGGGGTGAGCAGTTCTTC. This sequence encodes CASSLGRGGEQFF.

The V and J genes are TRBV28 and TRBJ1-2; TRBD1 aligns across 7 bases. CDR3 length: 13 residues. The V gene's germline CDR1 is MDHEN and CDR2 SYDVKM. J lost 4 bases, V lost 8 bases, and 7 bases had no gene match. The DNA of the CDR3 is TGTGCCAGCCTCCTCAACAGGGGCTATGGCTACACCTTC. This encodes CASLLNRGYGYTF.

The chain uses TRBV3-1 (or the pseudogene TRBV3-2) and TRBJ1-2; D is undetermined. V lost 1 base and J lost 4, with 10 bases in between. Germline V gene lookup returns CDR1 LGHDT and CDR2 YNNKEL (reference sequence). The CDR3 is made up of 14 amino acids. CDR3 DNA sequence: TGTGCCAGCAGCCAAGTCTCGGGCAGCTATGGCTACACCTTC. It yields the protein CASSQVSGSYGYTF.

The chain recombines TRBV6-1 with TRBJ1-2, with D uncertain. Germline values: CDR1 MNHNS, CDR2 SASEGT. Trimming cost V 1 base and J 0 bases, with 9 bases left between them. The length of the CDR3 is 15 residues. CDR3 bases: TGTGCCAGCAGTGAAGTGGTAGCAGCTAACTATGGCTACACCTTC. It specifies CASSEVVAANYGYTF.

The V call is TRBV2, the J call TRBJ1-1; perhaps TRBD1 as D (5 bases). The CDR3 has 14 residues. The germline CDR1 and CDR2 sequences are SNHLY and FYNNEI. The germline V and J ends were trimmed by 4 bases and 0 bases, with 9 bases remaining between them. For the CDR3, the DNA is TGTGCCAGCAGTGGAGGGGAGCTGAACACTGAAGCTTTCTTT. Encoded protein: CASSGGELNTEAFF. Looking up the rest from reference TRBV2 and TRBJ1-1 gives the full variable domain: EPEVTQTPSHQVTQMGQEVILRCVPISNHLYFYWYRQILGQKVEFLVSFYNNEISEKSEIFDDQFSVERPDGSNFTLKIRSTKLEDSAMYFCASSGGELNTEAFFGQGTRLTVV.

This clone was seen a handful of times. The rearrangement uses TRBV5-4 and TRBJ2-1; D gene ambiguous. Trimming took off 2 bases at V and 7 bases at J, with 16 bases between the two ends. This CDR3 is 15 amino acids long. Germline V gene data show CDR1 as SGHNT and CDR2 as YYREEE (reference sequence). In DNA, the CDR3 is TGTGCCAGCAGCTTAAGACTGGGTCCGTTTAATGAGCAGTTCTTC. Protein sequence: CASSLRLGPFNEQFF.

This clone was seen a handful of times. The V call is TRBV27, the J call TRBJ1-5; no clear D. Germline V gene sequence: CDR1 MNHEY, CDR2 SMNVEV (reference sequence). V dropped 5 bases and J dropped 0 bases, with 11 bases sitting between them. The CDR3 is 15 residues long. The CDR3 loop reads CASSPSGYSNQPQHF. DNA of the CDR3: TGTGCCAGCAGTCCATCCGGGTATAGCAATCAGCCCCAGCATTTT.

This chain links TRBV27 with TRBJ1-1, with TRBD1 as a possible D gene (6 bases). Deletions cut 5 bases from V and 2 bases from J, with 15 bases between. Per the germline V gene, CDR1 is MNHEY and CDR2 is SMNVEV (reference sequence). The CDR3 covers 15 residues. DNA for the CDR3: TGTGCCAGCAGTCCAGGACAGCGGGGAAACACTGAAGCTTTCTTT. Translated: CASSPGQRGNTEAFF.

The J gene is TRBJ2-2, the V gene TRBV5-1; 10 bases are a match to TRBD2. V shed 3 bases and J 7 bases; nucleotides not matched to a gene: 6. Germline assignment: CDR1 SGHRS and CDR2 YFSETQ. This CDR3 has 15 amino acids. The CDR3 DNA reads TGCGCCAGCAGCTGGGGGACTAGCGTGAACGGGGAGCTGTTTTTT. Its protein product is CASSWGTSVNGELFF. The entire variable domain, with the rest obtained from reference TRBV5-1 and TRBJ2-2, is as follows: KAGVTQTPRYLIKTRGQQVTLSCSPISGHRSVSWYQQTPGQGLQFLFEYFSETQRNKGNFPGRFSGRQFSNSRSEMNVSTLELGDSALYLCASSWGTSVNGELFFGEGSRLTVL.

This chain joins TRBV7-2 and TRBJ2-1, with D unclear. Deletions cut 5 bases from V and 3 bases from J, with 14 bases between. Per the germline V gene, CDR1 is SGHTA and CDR2 is FQGNSA. There are 15 residues in the CDR3. The CDR3 sequence: CASSKDGWSYNEQFF. In DNA, the CDR3 is TGTGCCAGCAGCAAAGACGGTTGGAGCTACAATGAGCAGTTCTTC.

The genes are TRBV28 and TRBJ2-1; 8 bases align to TRBD1. The CDR3 has 15 residues. Per the germline V gene, CDR1 is MDHEN and CDR2 is SYDVKM. The ends lost 6 bases at V and 3 bases at J; junction bases unmatched: 7. CDR3 loop: CASSPDRVNYNEQFF. CDR3 DNA sequence: TGTGCCAGCAGCCCGGACAGGGTCAACTACAATGAGCAGTTCTTC.

The chain couples TRBV9 to TRBJ1-5, with a possible D match to TRBD1 (6 bases). Trimming took 1 base from V and 4 from J, leaving 6 bases between them. The CDR3 totals 13 residues. The germline gives CDR1 SGDLS, CDR2 YYNGEE. The CDR3 DNA follows: TGTGCCAGCAGCGTAACAGGGAATCAGCCCCAGCATTTT. Translation gives CASSVTGNQPQHF.

V and J are TRBV5-6 and TRBJ2-1; a possible D gene is TRBD1 (5 bases). The CDR3 has 13 amino acids. Trimming left V 2 bases short and J 7 bases short, with 10 bases between. Germline assignment: CDR1 SGHDT and CDR2 YYEEEE. In DNA form, the CDR3 reads TGTGCCAGCAGCTTAGGCAGGGCGAATGAGCAGTTCTTC. The encoded protein is CASSLGRANEQFF.

The chain uses TRBV18 and TRBJ1-2; D not resolved. Deletions cut 3 bases from V and 5 bases from J, with 10 bases between. Germline CDR1 KGHSH, CDR2 LQKENI. The CDR3 is 13 amino acids. As DNA, the CDR3 is TGTGCCAGCTCACCTCAGCCAGCTTATGGCTACACCTTC. The encoded protein is CASSPQPAYGYTF.

The table lists this clone with a count of one. The gene calls are TRBV10-1 and TRBJ2-1; the match to TRBD2 covers 15 bases. With V trimmed by 4 bases and J by 5 bases, 3 bases remained unmatched. This CDR3 region has 16 residues. From germline, CDR1 is WNHNN and CDR2 SYGVQD (reference sequence). For the CDR3, the DNA is TGCGCCAGCAGTGGCCGGACTAGCGGGAGGGACAATGAGCAGTTCTTC. Encoded protein: CASSGRTSGRDNEQFF.

This clone was seen once. V and J are TRBV19 and TRBJ1-6, with 10 positions matching TRBD1. CDR1 is LNHDA and CDR2 is SQIVND in the germline V gene (reference sequence). V was pared by 5 bases and J by 4 bases, with 5 bases of the junction left unmatched. The CDR3 contains 16 residues. The CDR3 sequence: CASSPPGQGYNSPLHF. The CDR3 bases are TGTGCCAGTAGTCCTCCGGGACAGGGGTATAATTCACCCCTCCACTTT.